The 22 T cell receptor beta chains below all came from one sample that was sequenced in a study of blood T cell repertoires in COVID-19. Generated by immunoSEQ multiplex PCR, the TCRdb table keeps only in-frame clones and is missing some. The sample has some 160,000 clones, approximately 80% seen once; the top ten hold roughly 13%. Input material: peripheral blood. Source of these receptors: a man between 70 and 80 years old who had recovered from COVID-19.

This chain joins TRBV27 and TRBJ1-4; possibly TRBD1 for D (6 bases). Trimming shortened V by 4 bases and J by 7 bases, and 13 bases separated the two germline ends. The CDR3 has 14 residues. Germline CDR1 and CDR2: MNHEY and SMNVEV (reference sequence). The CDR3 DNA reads TGTGCCAGCAGTTACACAGGGAAGGGTGAAAAACTGTTTTTT. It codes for CASSYTGKGEKLFF.

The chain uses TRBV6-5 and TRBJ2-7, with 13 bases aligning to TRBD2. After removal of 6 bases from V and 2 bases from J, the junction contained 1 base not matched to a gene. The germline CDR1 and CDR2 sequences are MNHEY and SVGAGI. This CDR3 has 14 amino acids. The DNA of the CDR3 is TGTGCCAGCAGGGGACTAGCGGGGACCTACGAGCAGTACTTC. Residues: CASRGLAGTYEQYF.

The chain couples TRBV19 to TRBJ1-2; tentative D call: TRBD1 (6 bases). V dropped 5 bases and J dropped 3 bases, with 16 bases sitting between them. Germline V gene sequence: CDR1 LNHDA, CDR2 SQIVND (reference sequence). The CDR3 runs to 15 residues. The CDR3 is CASSLGPGADYGYTF. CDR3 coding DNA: TGTGCCAGTAGTTTAGGTCCAGGGGCGGACTATGGCTACACCTTC.

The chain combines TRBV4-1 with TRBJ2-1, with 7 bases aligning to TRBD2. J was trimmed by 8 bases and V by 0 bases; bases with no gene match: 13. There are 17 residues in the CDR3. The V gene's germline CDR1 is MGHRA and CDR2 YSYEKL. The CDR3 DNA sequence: TGCGCCAGCAGCCAAGAAAAGGCAGCGGGAATAAGCTATGAGCAGTTCTTC. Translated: CASSQEKAAGISYEQFF.

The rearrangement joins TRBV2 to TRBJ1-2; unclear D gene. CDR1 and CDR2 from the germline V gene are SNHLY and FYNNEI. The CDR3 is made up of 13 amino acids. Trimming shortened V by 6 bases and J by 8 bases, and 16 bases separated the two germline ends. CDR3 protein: CASSSDTDRGYTF. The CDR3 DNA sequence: TGTGCCAGCAGCTCTGACACAGATCGAGGCTACACCTTC.

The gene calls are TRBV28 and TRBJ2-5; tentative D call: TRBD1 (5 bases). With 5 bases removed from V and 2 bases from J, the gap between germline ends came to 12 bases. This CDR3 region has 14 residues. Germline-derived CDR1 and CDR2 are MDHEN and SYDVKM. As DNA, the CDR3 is TGTGCCAGCAGTGCTTACAGGTTTCAAGAGACCCAGTACTTC. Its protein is CASSAYRFQETQYF.

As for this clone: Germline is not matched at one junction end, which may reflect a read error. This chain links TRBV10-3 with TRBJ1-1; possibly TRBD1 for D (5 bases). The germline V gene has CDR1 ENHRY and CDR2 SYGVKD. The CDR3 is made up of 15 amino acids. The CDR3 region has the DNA TGTGCCACCAGTTCGACAGAGATTATGAACACTGAAGCTTTCTTT. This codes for CATSSTEIMNTEAFF.

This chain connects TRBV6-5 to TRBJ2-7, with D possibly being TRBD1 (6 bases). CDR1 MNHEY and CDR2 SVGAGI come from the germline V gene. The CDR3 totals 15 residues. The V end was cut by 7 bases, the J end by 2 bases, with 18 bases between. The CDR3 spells CASTGGSGSPYEQYF. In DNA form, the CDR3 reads TGTGCCAGCACTGGGGGCTCTGGGTCGCCCTACGAGCAGTACTTC.

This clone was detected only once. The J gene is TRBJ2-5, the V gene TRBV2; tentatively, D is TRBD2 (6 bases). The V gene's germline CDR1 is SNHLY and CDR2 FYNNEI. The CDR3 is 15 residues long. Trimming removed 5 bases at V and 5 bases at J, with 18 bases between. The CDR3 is CASSFVAVREETQYF. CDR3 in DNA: TGTGCCAGCAGTTTCGTGGCGGTCCGGGAGGAGACCCAGTACTTC.

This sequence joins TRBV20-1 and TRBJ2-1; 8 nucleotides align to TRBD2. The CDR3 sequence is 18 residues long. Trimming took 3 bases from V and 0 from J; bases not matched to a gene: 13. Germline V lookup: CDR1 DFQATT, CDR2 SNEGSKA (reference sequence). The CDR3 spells CSASGQRLAKSSYNEQFF. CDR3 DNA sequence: TGCAGTGCTAGTGGACAGCGACTAGCGAAGAGCTCCTACAATGAGCAGTTCTTC.

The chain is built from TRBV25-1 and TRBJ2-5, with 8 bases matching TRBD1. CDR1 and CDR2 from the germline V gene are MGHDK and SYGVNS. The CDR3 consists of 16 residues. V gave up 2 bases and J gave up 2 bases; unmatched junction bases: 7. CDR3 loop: CASSEVPGGPQETQYF. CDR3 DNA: TGTGCCAGCAGTGAAGTTCCAGGGGGCCCTCAAGAGACCCAGTACTTC. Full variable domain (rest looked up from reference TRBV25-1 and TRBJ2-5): EADIYQTPRYLVIGTGKKITLECSQTMGHDKMYWYQQDPGMELHLIHYSYGVNSTEKGDLSSESTVSRIRTEHFPLTLESARPSHTSQYLCASSEVPGGPQETQYFGPGTRLLVL.

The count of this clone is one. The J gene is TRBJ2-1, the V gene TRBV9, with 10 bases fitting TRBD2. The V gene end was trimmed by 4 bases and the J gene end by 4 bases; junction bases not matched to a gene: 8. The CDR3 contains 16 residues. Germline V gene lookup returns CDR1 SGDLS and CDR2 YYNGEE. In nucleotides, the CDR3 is TGTGCCAGCAGCCCTCCCGGGACTAGCGATTACAATGAGCAGTTCTTC. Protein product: CASSPPGTSDYNEQFF.

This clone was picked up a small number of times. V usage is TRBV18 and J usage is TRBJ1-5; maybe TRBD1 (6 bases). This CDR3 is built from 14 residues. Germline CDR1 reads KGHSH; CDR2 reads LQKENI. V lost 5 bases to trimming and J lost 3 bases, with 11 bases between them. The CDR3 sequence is CASSETGFNQPQHF. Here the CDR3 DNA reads TGTGCCAGCTCAGAGACAGGATTCAATCAGCCCCAGCATTTT.

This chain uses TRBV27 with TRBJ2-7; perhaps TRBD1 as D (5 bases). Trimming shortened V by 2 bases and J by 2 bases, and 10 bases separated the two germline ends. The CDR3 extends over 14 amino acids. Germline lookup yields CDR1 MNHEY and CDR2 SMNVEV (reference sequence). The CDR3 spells CASSLKGSPYEQYF. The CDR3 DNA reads TGTGCCAGCAGTTTAAAGGGGTCCCCCTACGAGCAGTACTTC.

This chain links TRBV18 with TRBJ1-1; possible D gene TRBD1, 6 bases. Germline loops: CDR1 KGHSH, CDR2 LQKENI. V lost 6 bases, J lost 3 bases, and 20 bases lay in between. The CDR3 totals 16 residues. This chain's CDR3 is CASSLQRGLMDTEAFF. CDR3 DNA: TGTGCCAGCTCTCTACAAAGGGGGTTAATGGACACTGAAGCTTTCTTT. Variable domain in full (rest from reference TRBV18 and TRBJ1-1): NAGVMQNPRHLVRRRGQEARLRCSPMKGHSHVYWYRQLPEEGLKFMVYLQKENIIDESGMPKERFSAEFPKEGPSILRIQQVVRGDSAAYFCASSLQRGLMDTEAFFGQGTRLTVV.

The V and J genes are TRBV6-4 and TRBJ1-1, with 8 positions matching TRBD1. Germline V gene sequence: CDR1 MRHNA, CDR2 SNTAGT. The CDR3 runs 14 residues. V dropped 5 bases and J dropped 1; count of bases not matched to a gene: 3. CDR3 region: CASSPGQGNTEAFF. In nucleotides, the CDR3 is TGTGCCAGCAGTCCCGGACAGGGGAACACTGAAGCTTTCTTT.

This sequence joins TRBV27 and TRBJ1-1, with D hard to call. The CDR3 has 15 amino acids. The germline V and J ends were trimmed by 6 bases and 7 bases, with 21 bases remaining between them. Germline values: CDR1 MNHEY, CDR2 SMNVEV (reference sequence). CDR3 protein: CASSQGRAARGEAFF. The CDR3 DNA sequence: TGTGCCAGCAGCCAAGGTAGGGCGGCGCGGGGTGAAGCTTTCTTT.

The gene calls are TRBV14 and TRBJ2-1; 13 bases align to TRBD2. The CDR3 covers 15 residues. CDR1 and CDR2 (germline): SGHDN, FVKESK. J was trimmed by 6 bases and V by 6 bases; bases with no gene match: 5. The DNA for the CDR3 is TGTGCCAGCAGACTAGCGGGAGGGGGATCCAATGAGCAGTTCTTC. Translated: CASRLAGGGSNEQFF.

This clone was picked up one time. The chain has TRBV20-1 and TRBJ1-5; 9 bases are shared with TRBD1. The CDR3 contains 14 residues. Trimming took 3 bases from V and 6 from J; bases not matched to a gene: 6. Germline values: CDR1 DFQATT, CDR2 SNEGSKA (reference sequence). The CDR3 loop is CSASGQGMGQPQHF. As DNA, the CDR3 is TGCAGTGCTAGTGGACAGGGGATGGGTCAGCCCCAGCATTTT.

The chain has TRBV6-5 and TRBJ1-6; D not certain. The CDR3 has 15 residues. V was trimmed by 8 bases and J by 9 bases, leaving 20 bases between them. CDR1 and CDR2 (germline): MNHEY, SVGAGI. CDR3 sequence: CASRTWGDEGSPLHF. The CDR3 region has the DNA TGTGCCAGCCGGACGTGGGGTGATGAGGGTTCACCCCTCCACTTT.

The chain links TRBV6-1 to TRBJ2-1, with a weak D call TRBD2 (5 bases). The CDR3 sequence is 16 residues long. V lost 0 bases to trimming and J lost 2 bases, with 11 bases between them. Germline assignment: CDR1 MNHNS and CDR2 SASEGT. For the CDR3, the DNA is TGTGCCAGCAGTGAAGCTGGTGGGAGACCCTACAATGAGCAGTTCTTC. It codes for CASSEAGGRPYNEQFF.

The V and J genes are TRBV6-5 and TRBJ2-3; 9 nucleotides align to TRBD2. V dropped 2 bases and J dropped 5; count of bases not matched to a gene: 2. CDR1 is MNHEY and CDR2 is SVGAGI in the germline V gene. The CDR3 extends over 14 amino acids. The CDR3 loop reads CASSYGLALDTQYF. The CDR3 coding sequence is TGTGCCAGCAGTTACGGACTAGCGTTAGATACGCAGTATTTT.